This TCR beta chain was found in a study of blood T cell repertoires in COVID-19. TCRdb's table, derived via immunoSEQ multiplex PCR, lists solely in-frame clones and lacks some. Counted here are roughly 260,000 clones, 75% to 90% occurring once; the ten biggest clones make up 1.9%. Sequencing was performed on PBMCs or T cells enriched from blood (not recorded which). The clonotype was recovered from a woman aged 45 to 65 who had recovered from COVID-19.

CDR3: CAIGDSYGYTF. The DNA of the CDR3 is TGTGCCATCGGGGACAGCTATGGCTACACCTTC. The chain couples TRBV10-3 to TRBJ1-2, with 7 bases that match TRBD1. The CDR3 covers 11 residues. Germline lookup yields CDR1 ENHRY and CDR2 SYGVKD. J was trimmed by 4 bases and V by 8 bases; bases with no gene match: 1.